This entry lists 21 T cell receptor beta chains sequenced from one sample in a study of blood T cells in healthy people across ages. With a J-beta primer mix and a sample-barcoded 5' primer, a second PCR ran about 7 to 12 cycles. MiXCR, run by TCRdb on the 5' RACE reads, gives a single entry per CDR3 protein. This sample has hundreds of thousands of distinct CDR3 sequences, with 20% to 25% found just once. This sample was shared with a second study, whose subject was T cells of mothers and their children.

Sequencing was carried out using blood. These receptors originate from a boy younger than 18 in good health.

The chain's CDR3 is CASTDYRLVPDRADLAVTNEKLFF. CDR3 DNA: TGTGCCAGCACCGATTACAGACTAGTCCCCGACAGGGCGGATTTAGCGGTAACTAATGAAAAACTGTTTTTT. The rearrangement uses TRBV27 and TRBJ1-4, with 7 bases aligning to TRBD1. The V and J ends lost 7 bases and 1 base, in that order; junction bases with no gene match: 33. The CDR3 runs to 24 residues. The germline CDR1 and CDR2 sequences are MNHEY and SMNVEV (reference sequence).

In its sample, this clonotype was seen a few times. This chain uses TRBV24-1 with TRBJ2-1, with 10 bases aligning to TRBD1. With 4 bases clipped from V and 2 bases from J, the junction kept 7 bases outside the gene matches. Germline-derived CDR1 and CDR2 are KGHDR and SFDVKD. The CDR3 covers 17 residues. CDR3 nucleotide sequence: TGTGCCACCAGTGAGCACGGACAGGGGGGCACCTACAATGAGCAGTTCTTC. Encoded protein: CATSEHGQGGTYNEQFF.

The CDR3 DNA reads TGCGCCAGCAGCTCCGGGACAGGGGTTACCTACGAGCAGTACTTC. The encoded protein is CASSSGTGVTYEQYF. The chain carries TRBV5-1 and TRBJ2-7; 10 bases are shared with TRBD1. V shed 3 bases, J shed 2 bases, and the junction held 5 bases outside the gene matches. This CDR3 contains 15 residues. CDR1 and CDR2 (germline): SGHRS, YFSETQ.

The chain joins TRBV11-3 to TRBJ2-5; no clear D gene. The J call may be wrong; the DNA end is better matched by TRBJ2-1. CDR3 length: 12 amino acids. CDR1 and CDR2 (germline): SGHNT, YENEEA. This chain's CDR3 is CASSLNPGEQFF. CDR3 coding DNA: TGTGCCAGCAGCTTAAATCCGGGTGAGCAGTTCTTC.

The chain joins TRBV29-1 to TRBJ2-6; maybe TRBD1 (6 bases). This CDR3 is built from 17 residues. CDR1 and CDR2 from the germline V gene are SQVTM and ANQGSEA. The ends were cut back, 3 bases at V and 3 bases at J, with 18 bases in the middle. CDR3 bases: TGCAGCGTTGATGGGGGCAGGGGAAGTAGTGGGGCCAACGTCCTGACTTTC. This encodes CSVDGGRGSSGANVLTF. Looking up the rest from reference TRBV29-1 and TRBJ2-6 gives the full variable domain: SAVISQKPSRDICQRGTSLTIQCQVDSQVTMMFWYRQQPGQSLTLIATANQGSEATYESGFVIDKFPISRPNLTFSTLTVSNMSPEDSSIYLCSVDGGRGSSGANVLTFGAGSRLTVL.

This clonotype was observed a few times. The rearrangement uses TRBV6-5 and TRBJ2-1; D unresolved. The CDR3 runs to 14 residues. Trimming took 5 bases from V and 10 from J, leaving 18 bases between them. The germline V gene has CDR1 MNHEY and CDR2 SVGAGI. The CDR3 reads CASSPSGSIPEQFF. CDR3 DNA: TGTGCCAGCAGTCCCTCGGGTTCGATCCCCGAGCAGTTCTTC.

The sample holds a few counts of this clonotype. The V and J genes are TRBV12-3 or TRBV12-4 and TRBJ1-2; 8 positions match TRBD1. V was clipped by 3 bases and J by 6 bases; unmatched bases: 9. The CDR3 spans 15 residues. CDR3 region: CASSLSPQGADGYTF. The CDR3 region has the DNA TGTGCCAGCAGTTTGTCCCCTCAGGGGGCGGATGGCTACACCTTC.

A few counts support this clonotype. DNA of the CDR3: TGCGCCAGCAGCTCCGGCCGGGGGGCAGAGACCCAGTACTTC. Amino acid sequence: CASSSGRGAETQYF. The genes are TRBV5-1 and TRBJ2-5; the D gene is possibly TRBD2 (7 bases). This CDR3 comprises 14 residues. CDR1 is SGHRS, CDR2 YFSETQ, per germline. V gave up 3 bases and J gave up 4 bases, with 13 bases separating them.

The chain recombines TRBV7-8 with TRBJ2-7, with unresolved D. This CDR3 spans 16 amino acids. Germline CDR1 and CDR2: SGHVS and FQNEAQ. V was cut by 3 bases and J by 1 base, with 16 bases left in between. This CDR3 is CASSFRAFPKSYEQYF. Written as DNA, the CDR3 is TGTGCCAGCAGCTTCCGGGCCTTCCCCAAGTCCTACGAGCAGTACTTC.

This clonotype was observed a few times. A read error may account for a junction end that differs from germline. V is TRBV15 and J is TRBJ2-1; 8 bases match TRBD1. The germline V gene encodes CDR1 LNHNV and CDR2 YYDKDF (reference sequence). The CDR3 length is 11 residues. The DNA for the CDR3 is TGTGCCACTCCGAGGACAGGGAGAACCTCCTTC. Its protein is CATPRTGRTSF.

There are a few counts of this clonotype. V gene TRBV24-1 combines with J gene TRBJ2-1; D gene uncertain. V lost 1 base to trimming and J lost 8 bases, with 11 bases between them. This CDR3 has 14 amino acids. CDR1 and CDR2 from the germline V gene are KGHDR and SFDVKD. The DNA for the CDR3 is TGTGCCACCAGTGATTTCGCAGGATACGATGAGCAGTTCTTC. Encoded protein: CATSDFAGYDEQFF.

This clonotype was observed a few times. This may come from a read error, since a much larger clone is one base off. The genes are TRBV4-1 and TRBJ2-5; 9 bases match TRBD1. The J call may be in error: the DNA end matches TRBJ2-7 better. The CDR3 loop spans 14 amino acids. CDR1 is MGHRA and CDR2 is YSYEKL in the germline V gene. CDR3 in amino acids: CASSPGQGTNEQYF. Here the CDR3 DNA reads TGCGCCAGCAGCCCCGGACAGGGGACCAACGAGCAGTACTTC.

This chain links TRBV29-1 with TRBJ2-3, with a possible D match to TRBD1 (8 bases). CDR1 is SQVTM, CDR2 ANQGSEA, per germline. The CDR3 is made up of 15 amino acids. Trimming cost V 4 bases and J 2 bases, with 16 bases left between them. Here the CDR3 DNA reads TGCAGCGTTGGAGAAGCGGGACAGGTCACAGATACGCAGTATTTT. Protein sequence: CSVGEAGQVTDTQYF.

The chain joins TRBV6-2 or TRBV6-3 to TRBJ2-1, with D unresolved. V was trimmed by 2 bases and J by 3 bases, leaving 8 bases between them. The CDR3 length is 14 residues. Germline V lookup: CDR1 MNHEY, CDR2 SVGEGT. The DNA for the CDR3 is TGTGCCAGCAGTTACGCAAACTACTACAATGAGCAGTTCTTC. Translating it yields CASSYANYYNEQFF.

This clonotype was observed a handful of times. V is TRBV5-1 and J is TRBJ1-1; 8 nucleotides line up with TRBD1. After removal of 4 bases from V and 4 bases from J, the junction contained 9 bases not matched to a gene. Per the germline V gene, CDR1 is SGHRS and CDR2 is YFSETQ. CDR3 length equals 15 residues. CDR3 sequence: CASSDLQGAITEAFF. CDR3 nucleotides: TGCGCCAGCAGCGACCTGCAGGGGGCCATCACTGAAGCTTTCTTT.

The rearrangement joins TRBV5-1 to TRBJ2-3, with no clear D. V lost 0 bases to trimming and J lost 0 bases, with 8 bases between them. The CDR3 contains 15 residues. CDR1 SGHRS and CDR2 YFSETQ come from the germline V gene. The CDR3 spells CASSLADVSTDTQYF. Here the CDR3 DNA reads TGCGCCAGCAGCTTGGCCGATGTGAGCACAGATACGCAGTATTTT.

The genes are TRBV20-1 and TRBJ2-7, with unresolved D. Germline V gene sequence: CDR1 DFQATT, CDR2 SNEGSKA (reference sequence). V dropped 2 bases and J dropped 5 bases, with 13 bases sitting between them. The CDR3 is 13 amino acids. CDR3 residues: CSARPDWVHEQYF. CDR3 nucleotide sequence: TGCAGTGCTAGACCCGACTGGGTCCACGAGCAGTACTTC.

This chain's CDR3 is CASSWDNPIAYEQYF. CDR3 nucleotides: TGTGCCAGCAGCTGGGACAATCCGATTGCCTACGAGCAGTACTTC. J is TRBJ2-7 and V is TRBV6-6; TRBD1 is a possible D gene (6 bases). The CDR3 contains 15 residues. CDR1 and CDR2 from the germline V gene are MNHNY and SVGAGI (reference sequence). Trimming pared 6 bases from V and 2 bases from J, leaving 17 bases between.

V gene TRBV28 combines with J gene TRBJ2-6; D possibly corresponds to TRBD1 (5 bases). V was clipped by 10 bases and J by 3 bases, with 13 bases between them. Germline V gives CDR1 MDHEN, CDR2 SYDVKM. There are 14 residues in the CDR3. The CDR3 spells CATSVGLGANVLTF. CDR3 sequence (DNA): TGTGCCACCTCGGTGGGGCTTGGGGCCAACGTCCTGACTTTC.

This clonotype was seen more than once but under ten times. This sequence joins TRBV7-2 and TRBJ2-5; 7 bases are shared with TRBD2. The J call could be wrong; TRBJ2-7 is a better fit for the DNA end. This CDR3 region has 16 residues. The germline V gene encodes CDR1 SGHTA and CDR2 FQGNSA. This CDR3 reads CASSLATTSVGYEQYF. In nucleotides, the CDR3 is TGTGCCAGCAGCTTAGCGACTACTAGCGTGGGCTACGAGCAGTACTTC.

This rearrangement joins TRBV3-1 to TRBJ2-5, with 9 bases fitting TRBD1. V was pared by 0 bases and J by 4 bases, with 3 bases of the junction left unmatched. Germline-derived CDR1 and CDR2 are LGHDT and YNNKEL (reference sequence). The CDR3 runs 15 residues. The CDR3 protein is CASSQDTGGSETQYF. DNA for the CDR3: TGTGCCAGCAGCCAAGACACAGGGGGCTCAGAGACCCAGTACTTC.